These 14 T cell receptor beta chains were all obtained from the same sample, sequenced in a study of cytomegalovirus exposure and HLA in healthy donors (dated by TCRdb to about 2017). Library creation used the immunoSEQ multiplex PCR assay. For the multiplex PCR, a mixture combining 60 forward primers for TCR Vbeta segments and 13 reverse primers for TCR Jbeta segments was used. Sourced from immuneACCESS, this table was stored by TCRdb with only in-frame sequences that have V and J called. A share of the clones is absent; for the studies checked, an unresolved V gene accounts for under half, and the remainder has no known explanation. Across this sample there are approximately 170,000 clones, with 65% to 80% seen only once. The ten most abundant clones make up under 9% of the sample. Sequenced sample: PBMCs. All receptors derive from a woman between 40 and 50 years old in good health and CMV-seropositive.

V and J are TRBV9 and TRBJ1-3, with D unclear. Between the trimmed V and J ends, which lost 6 bases and 0 bases, there was a span of 13 bases. The CDR3 covers 15 residues. The germline CDR1 and CDR2 sequences are SGDLS and YYNGEE. In DNA form, the CDR3 reads TGTGCCAGCAACGCGCACGGGAACTCTGGAAACACCATATATTTT. Protein: CASNAHGNSGNTIYF.

CDR3 DNA: TGTGCCAGCAGGCCGGGGGAGGGACTGAACACTGAAGCTTTCTTT. Translating gives CASRPGEGLNTEAFF. The chain employs TRBV28 and TRBJ1-1; possibly TRBD1 for D (5 bases). V gave up 6 bases and J gave up 0 bases, with 14 bases separating them. The CDR3 has 15 amino acids. Germline V gives CDR1 MDHEN, CDR2 SYDVKM.

The chain is built from TRBV7-2 and TRBJ1-1; 9 bases fit TRBD1. This CDR3 comprises 16 residues. V shed 1 base and J 6 bases; nucleotides not matched to a gene: 9. Germline V gene data show CDR1 as SGHTA and CDR2 as FQGNSA. CDR3 bases: TGTGCCAGCAGCTTAGTCAACAGGGGGCGGGGAGCTGAAGCTTTCTTT. This translates into CASSLVNRGRGAEAFF.

The chain has TRBV28 and TRBJ2-2; possibly TRBD1 for D (5 bases). Germline-derived CDR1 and CDR2 are MDHEN and SYDVKM. CDR3 size: 14 residues. V dropped 6 bases and J dropped 4 bases, with 12 bases sitting between them. The DNA of the CDR3 is TGTGCCAGCAGGGGGCGGCCGATCACCGGGGAGCTGTTTTTT. Protein: CASRGRPITGELFF.

This clone was seen a handful of times. J is TRBJ2-1 and V is TRBV2; TRBD2 matches 9 bases. The junction had 11 bases not matched to a gene; V was cut back by 6 bases and J by 14 bases. Germline loops: CDR1 SNHLY, CDR2 FYNNEI. This CDR3 has 13 residues. This chain's CDR3 is CASRAGGLAGKFF. The CDR3 DNA follows: TGTGCCAGCAGGGCCGGGGGACTAGCAGGGAAGTTCTTC.

The chain joins TRBV7-3 to TRBJ2-5; possibly TRBD2 for D (5 bases). The V end was cut by 3 bases, the J end by 7 bases, with 15 bases between. The CDR3 extends over 14 amino acids. CDR1 is SGHTA and CDR2 is FQGTGA in the germline V gene. The DNA of the CDR3 is TGTGCCAGCAGCTTCGACTCCCGAGGAGGGACCCAGTACTTC. It specifies CASSFDSRGGTQYF.

V gene TRBV7-7 combines with J gene TRBJ1-5, with 7 nucleotides matching TRBD1. The germline gives CDR1 SSHAT, CDR2 FNYEAQ (reference sequence). The CDR3 extends over 16 amino acids. Trimming cost V 0 bases and J 0 bases; bases outside gene matches: 2. Here the CDR3 reads CASSLAQGVSNQPQHF. DNA of the CDR3: TGTGCCAGCAGCTTAGCTCAGGGGGTTAGCAATCAGCCCCAGCATTTT.

This clone was recorded once. The rearrangement joins TRBV5-1 to TRBJ2-3, with a weak D call TRBD2 (6 bases). V lost 6 bases and J lost 1, with 12 bases in between. Per germline, CDR1 SGHRS and CDR2 YFSETQ. There are 14 residues in the CDR3. In DNA form, the CDR3 reads TGCGCCAGCAACGAAGGCGGGGGCACAGATACGCAGTATTTT. Translation: CASNEGGGTDTQYF. Full variable domain (missing parts from reference TRBV5-1 and TRBJ2-3): KAGVTQTPRYLIKTRGQQVTLSCSPISGHRSVSWYQQTPGQGLQFLFEYFSETQRNKGNFPGRFSGRQFSNSRSEMNVSTLELGDSALYLCASNEGGGTDTQYFGPGTRLTVL.

The chain joins TRBV5-5 to TRBJ2-1; D is possibly TRBD1 (5 bases). Germline CDR1 SGHKS, CDR2 YYEKEE (reference sequence). V gave up 7 bases and J gave up 7 bases, with 15 bases separating them. CDR3 length: 13 residues. Written as DNA, the CDR3 is TGTGCCAGCGCCCACCCAGGGTTTAATGAGCAGTTCTTC. This encodes CASAHPGFNEQFF.

The gene calls are TRBV25-1 and TRBJ1-5; D may be TRBD1 (6 bases). CDR3 length: 14 amino acids. V lost 10 bases to trimming and J lost 5 bases, with 18 bases between them. Germline V gene data show CDR1 as MGHDK and CDR2 as SYGVNS. DNA of the CDR3: TGTGCCACCCGTCCGACAGGCATAGATCAGCCCCAGCATTTT. Its protein product is CATRPTGIDQPQHF.

The chain employs TRBV11-2 and TRBJ1-2; unclear D gene. CDR3 length equals 11 residues. The V end was cut by 4 bases, the J end by 8 bases, with 8 bases between. Germline lookup yields CDR1 SGHAT and CDR2 FQNNGV. In DNA form, the CDR3 reads TGTGCCAGCAGCTCCCCTACCGGCTACACCTTC. The encoded protein is CASSSPTGYTF. The variable domain in full, with the rest retrieved from reference TRBV11-2 and TRBJ1-2, is EAGVAQSPRYKIIEKRQSVAFWCNPISGHATLYWYQQILGQGPKLLIQFQNNGVVDDSQLPKDRFSAERLKGVDSTLKIQPAKLEDSAVYLCASSSPTGYTFGSGTRLTVV.

A single count supports this clone. CDR3 in amino acids: CASSRTDSGNTIYF. Here the CDR3 DNA reads TGTGCCAGCAGCCGGACAGACTCTGGAAACACCATATATTTT. V is TRBV7-9 and J is TRBJ1-3; D is possibly TRBD1 (6 bases). This CDR3 contains 14 residues. The germline V gene has CDR1 SEHNR and CDR2 FQNEAQ (reference sequence). Between the trimmed V and J ends, which lost 5 bases and 0 bases, there was a span of 8 bases.

The chain has TRBV7-8 and TRBJ1-1; 9 bases are a match to TRBD1. The V segment lost 3 bases and the J segment 8 bases; nucleotides outside the gene matches: 4. CDR1 and CDR2 from the germline V gene are SGHVS and FQNEAQ. The CDR3 spans 13 residues. The DNA for the CDR3 is TGTGCCAGCAGCTTGAACAGGGGGCGCGAAGCTTTCTTT. Residues: CASSLNRGREAFF.

The J gene is TRBJ2-1, the V gene TRBV29-1, with TRBD1 identical over 9 bases. CDR1 SQVTM and CDR2 ANQGSEA come from the germline V gene. Unmatched junction bases numbered 4, after V lost 7 bases and J lost 3 bases. This CDR3 comprises 13 residues. In nucleotides, the CDR3 is TGCAGCGGCCGGGACAGGGACTACAATGAGCAGTTCTTC. Translated: CSGRDRDYNEQFF.